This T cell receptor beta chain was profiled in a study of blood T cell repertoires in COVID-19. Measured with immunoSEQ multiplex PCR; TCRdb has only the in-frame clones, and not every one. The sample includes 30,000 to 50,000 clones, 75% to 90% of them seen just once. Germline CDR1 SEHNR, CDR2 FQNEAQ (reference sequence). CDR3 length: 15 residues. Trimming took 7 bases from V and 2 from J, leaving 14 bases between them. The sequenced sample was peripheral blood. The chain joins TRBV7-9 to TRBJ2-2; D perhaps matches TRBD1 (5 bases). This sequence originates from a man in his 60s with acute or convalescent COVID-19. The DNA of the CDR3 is TGTGCCAGCACCCAGAGGCAGGGCAACACCGGGGAGCTGTTTTTT. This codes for CASTQRQGNTGELFF.